This T cell receptor (beta chain) was captured by sequencing in a study of OX40 agonist ivuxolimab in advanced cancers. Whole-study context: Across the patients, intravenous ivuxolimab was delivered every 2 weeks at 0.01 to 10 mg/kg.

CDR1 is MGHRA and CDR2 is YSYEKL in the germline V gene. CDR3 length: 16 amino acids. Trimming removed 0 bases from V and 4 bases from J, with 15 bases in between. The method was immunoSEQ multiplex PCR; TCRdb's version includes in-frame clones alone and lacks a portion of them. The sample includes around 78,000 clones, around 85% of them seen just once. Concerning this clone itself: Antigen: not known.

The study, taken as a whole, reports: Normalized T-cell clonal expansion was also low in some nonresponders. Expanded clones tended on average to be more numerous among CD8+ T cells than CD4+.

The chain links TRBV4-1 to TRBJ2-5; D might be TRBD2 (5 bases). The sample was CD4+ or CD8+ T cells sorted from blood, taken in a trial of the OX40 agonist ivuxolimab. The sequence derives from an adult with an advanced solid tumor such as melanoma, head and neck, liver or kidney cancer. The chain's CDR3 is CASSQEVGEVRETQYF. The DNA for the CDR3 is TGCGCCAGCAGCCAAGAGGTGGGAGAAGTTCGAGAGACCCAGTACTTC.